Listed here are 18 T cell receptor beta chains from one sample, sequenced in a study of cytomegalovirus exposure and HLA in healthy donors. The protocol was immunoSEQ multiplex PCR, while the TCRdb copy is restricted to in-frame clones and leaves out a portion. The table includes about 130,000 clones, about nine tenths detected once. Source material: PBMCs. These receptors originate from a woman between 18 and 30 years old in good health and CMV-seronegative.

The chain carries TRBV7-8 and TRBJ2-1, with TRBD2 as a possible D gene (5 bases). Per germline, CDR1 SGHVS and CDR2 FQNEAQ. There are 18 residues in the CDR3. Trimming stripped 0 bases from V and 0 bases from J, with 15 bases between. CDR3 amino acids: CASSLAASGKSSYNEQFF. The CDR3 DNA follows: TGTGCCAGCAGCTTAGCTGCCAGCGGAAAGAGCTCCTACAATGAGCAGTTCTTC.

This chain uses TRBV4-1 with TRBJ1-2, with D possibly matching TRBD1 (5 bases). The CDR3 contains 15 residues. Germline loops: CDR1 MGHRA, CDR2 YSYEKL. Trimming removed 0 bases from V and 14 bases from J, with 22 bases in between. The CDR3 sequence is CASSQDIQAPILGTF. CDR3 bases: TGCGCCAGCAGCCAAGATATACAGGCCCCCATTCTGGGGACCTTC.

The chain joins TRBV4-2 to TRBJ1-3, with 8 nucleotides matching TRBD1. CDR1 is LGHNA, CDR2 YNFKEQ, per germline. V gave up 1 base and J gave up 4 bases; unmatched junction bases: 9. This CDR3 comprises 17 residues. The CDR3 protein is CASSQGVAGGVGNTIYF. The CDR3 DNA reads as TGTGCCAGCAGCCAAGGGGTAGCAGGGGGCGTAGGAAACACCATATATTTT.

The CDR3 sequence is CASSFDSDEQYF. The CDR3 coding sequence is TGTGCCAGCAGCTTTGATAGTGACGAGCAGTACTTC. This chain uses TRBV5-4 with TRBJ2-7; D unclear. CDR3 length equals 12 residues. Germline V CDR1 and CDR2: SGHNT, YYREEE (reference sequence). The V and J ends lost 2 bases and 5 bases respectively, with 8 bases between them.

The chain is built from TRBV30 and TRBJ2-3, with 8 bases that match TRBD2. V gave up 0 bases and J gave up 3 bases; unmatched junction bases: 2. Germline CDR1 reads GTSNPN; CDR2 reads SVGIG (reference sequence). The CDR3 consists of 14 residues. In DNA, the CDR3 is TGTGCCTGGAGTGTAGGGACTAGTACAGATACGCAGTATTTT. Translation: CAWSVGTSTDTQYF.

This clone was counted between two and nine times. The chain uses TRBV28 and TRBJ2-3; TRBD1 agrees at 8 bases. V shed 3 bases and J 1 base; nucleotides not matched to a gene: 3. This CDR3 is built from 15 residues. CDR1 is MDHEN and CDR2 is SYDVKM in the germline V gene. The CDR3 loop is CASSFMTGGTDTQYF. DNA for the CDR3: TGTGCCAGCAGTTTTATGACAGGGGGCACAGATACGCAGTATTTT.

This chain links TRBV28 with TRBJ1-2; 9 positions agree with TRBD1. The length of the CDR3 is 15 residues. Germline assignment: CDR1 MDHEN and CDR2 SYDVKM. After removal of 7 bases from V and 2 bases from J, the junction contained 8 bases not matched to a gene. CDR3: CASTLLDRGNYGYTF. In nucleotides, the CDR3 is TGTGCCAGCACCCTCCTGGACAGGGGAAACTATGGCTACACCTTC.

The rearrangement links TRBV5-6 to TRBJ2-1; 12 bases line up with TRBD2. This CDR3 comprises 15 residues. Germline V gives CDR1 SGHDT, CDR2 YYEEEE. Germline trimming cut 4 bases from V and 4 bases from J; bases unmatched to any gene: 3. CDR3 residues: CASSRGLAGYNEQFF. The DNA for the CDR3 is TGTGCCAGCAGCCGCGGACTAGCGGGATACAATGAGCAGTTCTTC.

V is TRBV4-1 and J is TRBJ2-7, with 8 bases matching TRBD1. V was clipped by 1 base and J by 1 base; unmatched bases: 6. In germline, CDR1 is MGHRA, CDR2 YSYEKL. CDR3 length equals 16 residues. In DNA, the CDR3 is TGCGCCAGCAGCCAAGCCAACACAGGGGGTTCCTACGAGCAGTACTTC. Its protein product is CASSQANTGGSYEQYF.

The chain is built from TRBV2 and TRBJ1-1; TRBD1 is a possible D gene (5 bases). Trimming took off 4 bases at V and 4 bases at J, with 10 bases between the two ends. CDR1 and CDR2 (germline): SNHLY, FYNNEI. The CDR3 sequence is 13 residues long. As DNA, the CDR3 is TGTGCCAGCAGTGCCAGGGAGGTCACTGAAGCTTTCTTT. It encodes CASSAREVTEAFF. Combining the CDR3 with reference TRBV2 and TRBJ1-1 gives the whole variable domain EPEVTQTPSHQVTQMGQEVILRCVPISNHLYFYWYRQILGQKVEFLVSFYNNEISEKSEIFDDQFSVERPDGSNFTLKIRSTKLEDSAMYFCASSAREVTEAFFGQGTRLTVV.

V and J are TRBV2 and TRBJ1-2; no clear D. Trimming took 4 bases from V and 0 from J, leaving 9 bases between them. The germline gives CDR1 SNHLY, CDR2 FYNNEI. This CDR3 comprises 14 residues. CDR3 in amino acids: CASSARWSNYGYTF. CDR3 sequence (DNA): TGTGCCAGCAGTGCCCGGTGGTCTAACTATGGCTACACCTTC.

The gene calls are TRBV28 and TRBJ1-2; 11 nucleotides line up with TRBD1. Trimming took 11 bases from V and 0 from J; bases not matched to a gene: 8. The CDR3 extends over 15 amino acids. CDR1 and CDR2 from the germline V gene are MDHEN and SYDVKM. CDR3 nucleotides: TGTGCCGGCGGGACAGGGGGTTTCTCTAACTATGGCTACACCTTC. It yields the protein CAGGTGGFSNYGYTF.

The CDR3 loop reads CASSLGQLNEQYF. CDR3 DNA sequence: TGTGCCAGCAGTTTAGGGCAACTGAACGAGCAGTACTTC. The chain couples TRBV27 to TRBJ2-7, with D unresolved. The CDR3 sequence is 13 residues long. V lost 2 bases and J lost 5, with 10 bases in between. Germline-derived CDR1 and CDR2 are MNHEY and SMNVEV (reference sequence).

The V and J genes are TRBV7-9 and TRBJ2-1; 7 bases match TRBD2. The CDR3 runs to 16 residues. Trimming cost V 4 bases and J 0 bases; bases outside gene matches: 6. The V gene's germline CDR1 is SEHNR and CDR2 FQNEAQ (reference sequence). The CDR3 is CASSSVGGSSYNEQFF. The CDR3 DNA sequence: TGTGCCAGCAGCTCGGTTGGCGGGAGCTCCTACAATGAGCAGTTCTTC.

CDR3 bases: TGCGCCAGCAGCTTGGGAGCGGGAGGGCCCGAAGAGACCCAGTACTTC. Its protein product is CASSLGAGGPEETQYF. V gene TRBV5-1 combines with J gene TRBJ2-5; TRBD2 matches at 10 bases. The germline CDR1 and CDR2 sequences are SGHRS and YFSETQ. The length of the CDR3 is 16 residues. V trimming: 0 bases; J trimming: 3 bases; junction bases outside the gene matches: 5.

The chain recombines TRBV19 with TRBJ2-1, with TRBD1 as a possible D gene (5 bases). Trimming took off 8 bases at V and 5 bases at J, with 16 bases between the two ends. This CDR3 contains 14 residues. CDR1 is LNHDA and CDR2 is SQIVND in the germline V gene (reference sequence). This chain's CDR3 is CASSRQPGDNEQFF. Written as DNA, the CDR3 is TGTGCCAGTTCTAGACAGCCCGGCGACAATGAGCAGTTCTTC.

The genes are TRBV18 and TRBJ2-7; D may be TRBD1 (5 bases). Trimming left V 3 bases short and J 6 bases short, with 18 bases between. The length of the CDR3 is 15 residues. Germline CDR1 KGHSH, CDR2 LQKENI. The CDR3 DNA reads as TGTGCCAGCTCACCCCAGCCAGGGTATGAGTCCGAGCAGTACTTC. This translates into CASSPQPGYESEQYF.

The chain combines TRBV29-1 with TRBJ1-2; 7 nucleotides line up with TRBD1. This CDR3 is built from 14 residues. The germline gives CDR1 SQVTM, CDR2 ANQGSEA. J lost 8 bases, V lost 1 base, and 10 bases had no gene match. For the CDR3, the DNA is TGCAGCGTTGAAGTTCTAGAGGGGGCCGGGGGCTACACCTTC. Protein: CSVEVLEGAGGYTF.